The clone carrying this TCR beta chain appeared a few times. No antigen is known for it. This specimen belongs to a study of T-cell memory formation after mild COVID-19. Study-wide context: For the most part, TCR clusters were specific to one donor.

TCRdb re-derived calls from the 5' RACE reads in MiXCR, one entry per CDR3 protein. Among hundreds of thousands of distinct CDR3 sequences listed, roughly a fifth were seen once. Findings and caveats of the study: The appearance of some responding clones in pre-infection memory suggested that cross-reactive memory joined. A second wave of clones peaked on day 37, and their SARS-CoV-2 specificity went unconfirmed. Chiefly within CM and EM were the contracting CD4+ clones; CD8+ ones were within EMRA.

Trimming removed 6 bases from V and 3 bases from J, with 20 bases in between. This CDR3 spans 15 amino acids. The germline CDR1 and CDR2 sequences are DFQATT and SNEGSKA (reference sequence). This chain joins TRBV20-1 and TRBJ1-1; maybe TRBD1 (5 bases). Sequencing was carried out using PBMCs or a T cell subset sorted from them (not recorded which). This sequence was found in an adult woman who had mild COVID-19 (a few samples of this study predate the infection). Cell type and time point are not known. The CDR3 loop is CSARHLRGDDTEAFF. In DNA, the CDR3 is TGCAGTGCCCGTCATCTCCGGGGGGACGACACTGAAGCTTTCTTT.